Listed below are T cell receptor beta chains from one sample, sequenced in a study of OX40 agonist ivuxolimab in advanced cancers. Only in-frame clones appear in the TCRdb table, and some are missing; sequencing was by immunoSEQ multiplex PCR. The sample yields fewer than 80,000 clones, 75% to 90% seen once. The source material was CD4+ or CD8+ T cells sorted from blood, sampled in a trial of the OX40 agonist ivuxolimab. The receptor set was obtained from an adult with an advanced solid tumor such as melanoma, head and neck, liver or kidney cancer. The CDR3 runs from the conserved cysteine through the conserved F or W. D genes are given only for firm matches. Clone sizes are given selectively: once, few, many, or a class where the clone is expanded.

v_gene,j_gene,abundance,d_gene,CDR3nt,CDR3aa
TRBV15,TRBJ2-3,.,.,TGTGCCACCAGCGGCGCAGATACGCAGTATTTT,CATSGADTQYF
TRBV9,TRBJ1-4,.,TRBD1,TGTGCCAGCAGCGTAGGGACAGGGAATGAAAAACTGTTTTTT,CASSVGTGNEKLFF
TRBV19,TRBJ2-7,.,TRBD1,TGTGCCAGTAGTATTGGGACAGGGGGCGAGCAGTACTTC,CASSIGTGGEQYF
TRBV20-1,TRBJ1-1,.,.,TGCAGTGCTAGAGACCCCTCCAACTTT,CSARDPSNF
TRBV4-2,TRBJ2-2,.,.,TGTGCCAGCGAGCAACAGGGAACCCCCGGGGAGCTGTTTTTT,CASEQQGTPGELFF
TRBV14,TRBJ1-2,.,.,TGTGCCAGCAGCCAGTTAGAGGGAGGTGGCTACACCTTC,CASSQLEGGGYTF
TRBV27,TRBJ1-1,.,.,TGTGCCAGCAGTTTATTCGGGGGGGCCACTGAAGCTTTCTTT,CASSLFGGATEAFF
TRBV16,TRBJ1-2,.,TRBD1,TGTGCCAGCAGCCTTGGACAGGGGGAAACCTTC,CASSLGQGETF
TRBV19,TRBJ1-3,.,.,TGTGCCAGTAGTATAGATCTGAGTACTGGAAACACCATATATTTT,CASSIDLSTGNTIYF
TRBV5-4,TRBJ2-1,once,TRBD2,TGTGCCAGCAGCTTAGGACTAGCGGGGGAGCAGTTCTTC,CASSLGLAGEQFF
TRBV27,TRBJ1-1,.,.,TGTGCCAGCAGACCGACCTCTGGGCAGGGGAAAGTGGGCACTGAAGCTTTCTTT,CASRPTSGQGKVGTEAFF
TRBV9,TRBJ1-1,.,.,TGTGCCAGCAGCGTATCTCCAGGGAGAATGAACACTGAAGCTTTCTTT,CASSVSPGRMNTEAFF
TRBV19,TRBJ2-1,.,TRBD2,TGTGCCAGTAGCATAACGGGTGGACTAGCGGCGAATGAGCAGTTCTTC,CASSITGGLAANEQFF
TRBV7-3,TRBJ2-7,once,TRBD2,TGTGCCAGCAGCTTAACGGCTAGCGGGATCTACGAGCAGTACTTC,CASSLTASGIYEQYF
TRBV18,TRBJ2-7,.,.,TGTGCCAGCTCACCTCCGTTAGGGAACTACGAGCAGTACTTC,CASSPPLGNYEQYF
TRBV7-8,TRBJ2-1,.,.,TGTGCCAGCAGCTCCGGACTACACAATGAGCAGTTCTTC,CASSSGLHNEQFF
TRBV7-3,TRBJ2-2,.,TRBD1,TGTGCCAGCAGCTTATTCCCATCCCGGACAGGGGACACCGGGGAGCTGTTTTTT,CASSLFPSRTGDTGELFF
TRBV4-1,TRBJ2-5,.,.,TGCGCCAGCAGCCAAGATAGTAGCCGGGGGCGAGAGACCCAGTACTTC,CASSQDSSRGRETQYF
TRBV25-1,TRBJ2-5,.,.,TGTGCCAGCAGTGAATACTCGGGGCGCGGTGAGACCCAGTACTTC,CASSEYSGRGETQYF
TRBV5-1,TRBJ2-7,once,.,TGCGCCAGCAGCTTGGCAGGGATAGGCTACGAGCAGTACTTC,CASSLAGIGYEQYF
TRBV11-3,TRBJ2-1,once,.,TGTGCCAGCAGCTTAGCTCGCGAGAAAGGAAGTGAGCAGTTCTTC,CASSLAREKGSEQFF
TRBV30,TRBJ1-5,.,TRBD1,TGTGCCTGGAGTGTAGGAGGGGGCTACTGGCAGCCCCAGCATTTT,CAWSVGGGYWQPQHF
TRBV27,TRBJ2-1,.,.,TGTGCCAGCAGCTTCGGGACGTCGGCTGAGCAGTTCTTC,CASSFGTSAEQFF
TRBV7-8,TRBJ2-3,.,.,TGTGCCAGCAGCTTAGCGCTAACAGGTTACACAGATACGCAGTATTTT,CASSLALTGYTDTQYF
TRBV9,TRBJ1-1,.,TRBD1,TGTGCCAGCAGCGTAGGGGGGGACAGGGTCTCTATCGGTGAAGCTTTCTTT,CASSVGGDRVSIGEAFF
TRBV19,TRBJ1-5,.,.,TGTGCCAGTAGGAGGGGGTTCTCGGCGGATCAGCCCCAGCATTTT,CASRRGFSADQPQHF
TRBV5-1,TRBJ2-1,.,TRBD2,TGCGCCAGCAGGAGCGGGAGGACAAGCTACAATGAGCAGTTCTTC,CASRSGRTSYNEQFF
TRBV28,TRBJ2-5,.,.,TGTGCCAGCAGTTTAGGAACTAGCCGAGGAGAGACCCAGTACTTC,CASSLGTSRGETQYF
TRBV5-8,TRBJ1-2,.,.,TGTGCCAGCACACCCCACGAGTCCTTTGGCTACACCTTC,CASTPHESFGYTF
TRBV6-6,TRBJ1-2,.,.,TGTGCCAGCAGTTACGTGGGGGTTCCGGACTATGGCTACACCTTC,CASSYVGVPDYGYTF
TRBV5-1,TRBJ2-7,.,.,TGCGCCAGCAGCTTGACCGGGCCGAGCTCCTACGAGCAGTACTTC,CASSLTGPSSYEQYF
TRBV9,TRBJ1-1,once,TRBD1,TGTGCCAGCAGCGACGACAGGGGGCCGGGCACTGAAGCTTTCTTT,CASSDDRGPGTEAFF
TRBV7-3,TRBJ2-2,.,TRBD2,TGTGCCAGCAGCTTAATGGGAGGGGCCGGGGAGCTGTTTTTT,CASSLMGGAGELFF
TRBV6-1,TRBJ1-1,.,.,TGTGCCAGCAGCCGGGCCCAGTTAGCTGAGGCTTTCTTT,CASSRAQLAEAFF
TRBV14,TRBJ2-7,.,.,TGTGCCAGCAGCTTCAGGGGGGCCTCCGAGCAGTACTTC,CASSFRGASEQYF
TRBV19,TRBJ2-5,.,.,TGTGCCAGTAGCGTCCAGGGGTATCAAGAGACCCAGTACTTC,CASSVQGYQETQYF
TRBV7-9,TRBJ2-5,.,TRBD2,TGTGCCAGCTCCCCTGGGGGCGGGAGGTACCAAGAGACCCAGTACTTC,CASSPGGGRYQETQYF
TRBV2,TRBJ2-3,.,.,TGTGCCAGCAGTGAACTAGCGACAGCTAGCACAGATACGCAGTATTTT,CASSELATASTDTQYF
TRBV27,TRBJ1-1,.,TRBD1,TGTGCCAGCAGTTCGCGACAGGGCTTGAACACTGAAGCTTTCTTT,CASSSRQGLNTEAFF
TRBV5-1,TRBJ2-7,.,TRBD2,TGCGCCAGCAGCTTTGGCGGGAGGGGGTACGAGCAGTACTTC,CASSFGGRGYEQYF
TRBV2,TRBJ1-2,.,.,TGTGCCAGCAGTGATACGAGCAGAATAAACTATGGCTACACCTTC,CASSDTSRINYGYTF
TRBV28,TRBJ1-2,.,.,TGTGCCAGCAGTTTGAGTCTAGTCTATGGCTACACCTTC,CASSLSLVYGYTF
TRBV27,TRBJ2-1,.,TRBD2,TGTGCCAGCAGCGAGACTAGCGGCAATGAGCAGTTCTTC,CASSETSGNEQFF
TRBV9,TRBJ1-1,.,.,TGTGCCAGCCGAGGACCGAACACTGAAGCTTTCTTT,CASRGPNTEAFF
TRBV7-3,TRBJ1-1,.,TRBD1,TGTGCCAGCAGCTTATCCAACGACAGGGGATCGGACACTGAAGCTTTCTTT,CASSLSNDRGSDTEAFF
TRBV4-1,TRBJ2-7,.,TRBD2,TGCGCCAGCAGCCAAGGTCAAGGGAGGGGTGAGCAGTACTTC,CASSQGQGRGEQYF
TRBV27,TRBJ1-2,.,TRBD1,TGTGCCAGCAGTCAACAGGGGGAAGAACGCTACACCTTC,CASSQQGEERYTF
TRBV19,TRBJ2-7,.,.,TGTGCCAGTAGTATAGGGGGGAGTGGATCCTACGAGCAGTACTTC,CASSIGGSGSYEQYF
TRBV29-1,TRBJ2-2,.,TRBD2,TGCAGCGGGAGGACTAGCGGGAGGGAGAACACCGGGGAGCTGTTTTTT,CSGRTSGRENTGELFF
TRBV5-4,TRBJ1-4,once,.,TGTGCCAGCAGCTTAAGGGGAGAAAAACTGTTTTTT,CASSLRGEKLFF
TRBV23-1,TRBJ2-7,.,.,TGCGCCAGCAGTCTCCAAGAGACAGGTCGAATGTCCTACGAGCAGTACTTC,CASSLQETGRMSYEQYF
TRBV5-1,TRBJ1-5,.,.,TGCGCCAGCAGCTCGGGACGGAGCAATCAGCCCCAGCATTTT,CASSSGRSNQPQHF
TRBV28,TRBJ2-5,.,.,TGTGCCAGCAGTTTATCAGGGCCGAAAGAGACCCAGTACTTC,CASSLSGPKETQYF
TRBV7-9,TRBJ2-7,.,TRBD1,TGTGCCAGCAGGTGGACAGGCTCCTACGAGCAGTACTTC,CASRWTGSYEQYF
TRBV4-1,TRBJ2-4,.,TRBD1,TGCGCCAGCAGCCAAGATCCGCAGGGGGCGCTTCGGGCCAAAAACATTCAGTACTTC,CASSQDPQGALRAKNIQYF